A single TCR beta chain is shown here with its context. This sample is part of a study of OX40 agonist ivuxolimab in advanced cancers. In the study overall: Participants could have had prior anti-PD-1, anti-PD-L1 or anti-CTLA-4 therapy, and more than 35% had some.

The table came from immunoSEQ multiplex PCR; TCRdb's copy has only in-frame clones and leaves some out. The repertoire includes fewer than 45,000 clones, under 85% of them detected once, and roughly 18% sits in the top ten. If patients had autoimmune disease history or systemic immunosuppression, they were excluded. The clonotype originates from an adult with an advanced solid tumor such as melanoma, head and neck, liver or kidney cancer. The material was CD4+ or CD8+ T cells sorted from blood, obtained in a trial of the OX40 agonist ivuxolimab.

The CDR3 DNA follows: TGTGCCAGAAGCTTGGCGGGACAGGGCCCATGGACTGAAGCTTTCTTT. It translates to CARSLAGQGPWTEAFF. The genes are TRBV5-3 and TRBJ1-1, with 9 bases lining up with TRBD1. TRBV5-3 is known as an ORF, though its function is uncertain. With V trimmed by 0 bases and J by 5 bases, 8 bases remained unmatched. The CDR3 totals 16 residues.